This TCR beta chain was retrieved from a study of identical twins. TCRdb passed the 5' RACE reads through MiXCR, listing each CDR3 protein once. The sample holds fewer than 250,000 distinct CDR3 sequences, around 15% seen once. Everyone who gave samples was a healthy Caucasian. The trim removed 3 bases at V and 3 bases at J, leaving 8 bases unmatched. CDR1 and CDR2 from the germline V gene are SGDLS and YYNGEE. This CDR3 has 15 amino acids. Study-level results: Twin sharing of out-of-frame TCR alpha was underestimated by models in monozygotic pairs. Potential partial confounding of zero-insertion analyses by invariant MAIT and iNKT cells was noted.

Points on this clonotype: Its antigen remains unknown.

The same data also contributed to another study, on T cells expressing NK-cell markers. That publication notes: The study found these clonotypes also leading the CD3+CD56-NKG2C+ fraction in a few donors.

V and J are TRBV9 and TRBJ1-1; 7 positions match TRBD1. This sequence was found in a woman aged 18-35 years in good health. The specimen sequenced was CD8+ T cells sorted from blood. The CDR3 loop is CASSAETGSDTEAFF. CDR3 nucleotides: TGTGCCAGCAGCGCCGAGACAGGGTCTGACACTGAAGCTTTCTTT.